Each of the 19 T cell receptor beta chains below was sequenced from the same sample in a study of CD8 T cells in Susac syndrome (dated by TCRdb to the late 2010s). The library was obtained by the immunoSEQ multiplex PCR assay. RNA was extracted using the RNeasy kit, and roughly 0.45 to 1 microgram was reverse transcribed with random hexamers. TCRdb reran the public reads through fastp at Q25 and MiXCR, keeping productive beta chains. Each entry is one CDR3 protein sequence, shown with its most common DNA and genes. For this sample there are around 130,000 distinct CDR3 sequences; around 80% appear just once. The ten biggest clones cover roughly 0.5% of the sample. Specimen: CD8+ T cells from PBMCs. These receptors were taken from a human donor with multiple sclerosis.

There are a few counts of this clonotype. One junction end does not reproduce the germline sequence, and a read error may be involved. This rearrangement joins TRBV29-1 to TRBJ1-2; D is undetermined. Germline V gene sequence: CDR1 SQVTM, CDR2 ANQGSEA. The CDR3 is 11 residues long. The CDR3 sequence is CSVVAGYGYTF. CDR3 nucleotides: TGCAGTGTTGTAGCAGGCTACGGCTACACCTTC.

The J gene is TRBJ2-5, the V gene TRBV7-2; D tentatively reads TRBD1 or TRBD2 (5 bases each). V lost 5 bases and J lost 2, with 12 bases in between. Per the germline V gene, CDR1 is SGHTA and CDR2 is FQGNSA. The CDR3 is 14 amino acids. CDR3 protein: CASSGAGAQETQYF. The CDR3 nucleotides read TGTGCCAGCAGCGGGGCGGGCGCTCAAGAGACCCAGTACTTC.

The chain recombines TRBV28 with TRBJ2-2, with TRBD1 identical over 9 bases. Trimming cost V 2 bases and J 3 bases; bases outside gene matches: 13. The CDR3 totals 19 residues. Germline V gene data show CDR1 as MDHEN and CDR2 as SYDVKM. In DNA, the CDR3 is TGTGCCAGCAGTTTAAAAATATGGGACAGGGTATTGGACACCGGGGAGCTGTTTTTT. Amino acids: CASSLKIWDRVLDTGELFF.

The V and J genes are TRBV4-1 and TRBJ1-1; no clear D gene. CDR3 size: 14 residues. CDR1 and CDR2 from the germline V gene are MGHRA and YSYEKL. V was clipped by 0 bases and J by 6 bases, with 11 bases between them. The CDR3 reads CASSQEQRTSEAFF. The CDR3 DNA is TGCGCCAGCAGCCAAGAACAGCGCACCTCTGAAGCTTTCTTT.

Comment on this clonotype: One end of the junction does not line up with germline, which may come from a read error. The rearrangement links TRBV28 to TRBJ2-7; D unclear. This CDR3 has 18 amino acids. Germline V CDR1 and CDR2: MDHEN, SYDVKM. Here the CDR3 reads CASSFRTVYQTFSYGQYF. As DNA, the CDR3 is TGTGCCAGCAGTTTCCGTACAGTGTACCAGACGTTCTCCTACGGGCAGTACTTC.

The rearrangement links TRBV13 to TRBJ2-7; D ambiguous. The CDR3 contains 13 residues. Germline lookup yields CDR1 PRHDT and CDR2 FYEKMQ (reference sequence). The V and J ends lost 3 bases and 1 base respectively, with 7 bases between them. In DNA form, the CDR3 reads TGTGCCAGCAGCTTTGGTATGTCCTACGAGCAGTACTTC. Protein: CASSFGMSYEQYF.

This chain's CDR3 is CASSATGGSYNEQFF. CDR3 in DNA: TGTGCCAGCAGCGCTACAGGGGGCTCCTACAATGAGCAGTTCTTC. V usage is TRBV7-6 and J usage is TRBJ2-1; 8 bases are a match to TRBD1. Germline loops: CDR1 SGHVS, CDR2 FNYEAQ. The CDR3 is 15 amino acids. With 5 bases clipped from V and 0 bases from J, the junction kept 3 bases outside the gene matches.

This chain connects TRBV3-1 to TRBJ2-2; D call uncertain. V shed 4 bases and J shed 4 bases, with 19 bases lying between them. The germline V gene has CDR1 LGHDT and CDR2 YNNKEL (reference sequence). CDR3 size: 17 residues. The CDR3 protein is CASSLSAVSRGTGELFF. The CDR3 DNA reads TGTGCCAGCAGCCTCTCGGCTGTGAGCCGCGGCACCGGGGAGCTGTTTTTT.

The chain is built from TRBV4-3 and TRBJ2-3; D call uncertain. The CDR3 is 15 amino acids. Germline lookup yields CDR1 LGHNA and CDR2 YSLEER. Trimming took 0 bases from V and 4 from J, leaving 11 bases between them. Here the CDR3 reads CASSQDWITPDTQYF. CDR3 DNA: TGCGCCAGCAGCCAAGATTGGATTACCCCAGATACGCAGTATTTT.

V and J are TRBV30 and TRBJ2-3, with D tentatively TRBD1 or TRBD2 (5 bases each). This CDR3 has 13 residues. Germline loops: CDR1 GTSNPN, CDR2 SVGIG (reference sequence). Trimming removed 1 base from V and 4 bases from J, with 9 bases in between. The CDR3 coding sequence is TGTGCCTGGAGTGGGGGGTCGGCAGATACGCAGTATTTT. Its protein is CAWSGGSADTQYF.

This sequence joins TRBV30 and TRBJ2-2; D gene ambiguous. The CDR3 contains 11 residues. Germline assignment: CDR1 GTSNPN and CDR2 SVGIG (reference sequence). The V end was cut by 2 bases, the J end by 4 bases, with 2 bases between. For the CDR3, the DNA is TGTGCCTGGAGTAGCACCGGGGAGCTGTTTTTT. Protein product: CAWSSTGELFF.

The V and J genes are TRBV7-9 and TRBJ2-1; D is undetermined. With 3 bases removed from V and 5 bases from J, the gap between germline ends came to 14 bases. Germline-derived CDR1 and CDR2 are SEHNR and FQNEAQ (reference sequence). The CDR3 is 15 residues long. The CDR3 DNA follows: TGTGCCAGCAGCTTGGGGTCTAGTCCCGACAATGAGCAGTTCTTC. This translates into CASSLGSSPDNEQFF.

The chain combines TRBV7-9 with TRBJ1-2, with 10 bases that match TRBD1. The CDR3 runs 15 residues. V shed 5 bases, J shed 6 bases, and the junction held 9 bases outside the gene matches. Germline CDR1 SEHNR, CDR2 FQNEAQ (reference sequence). The DNA of the CDR3 is TGTGCCAGCAGCGGAACCGGGACAGGGGTTGATGGCTACACCTTC. Its translation: CASSGTGTGVDGYTF.

This chain connects TRBV28 to TRBJ1-1; TRBD1 is a possible D gene (5 bases). Germline CDR1 is MDHEN and CDR2 is SYDVKM. V lost 2 bases to trimming and J lost 4 bases, with 11 bases between them. The CDR3 runs 14 residues. The CDR3 coding sequence is TGTGCCAGCAGTTTAGGGGGGGACGGCACTGAAGCTTTCTTT. Translating it yields CASSLGGDGTEAFF.

The chain's CDR3 is CASRLRGGDNEQFF. CDR3 sequence (DNA): TGTGCCAGCAGACTTAGGGGGGGCGACAATGAGCAGTTCTTC. The chain uses TRBV13 and TRBJ2-1, with a weak D call TRBD2 (7 bases). Trimming removed 6 bases at V and 5 bases at J, with 14 bases between. CDR1 and CDR2 from the germline V gene are PRHDT and FYEKMQ (reference sequence). There are 14 residues in the CDR3.

Only a few counts were recorded for this clonotype. This chain uses TRBV6-5 with TRBJ2-7; no definite D call. V lost 0 bases and J lost 3, with 9 bases in between. CDR1 is MNHEY and CDR2 is SVGAGI in the germline V gene. This CDR3 is built from 14 residues. The CDR3 loop reads CASSYSHRHYEQYV. Here the CDR3 DNA reads TGTGCCAGCAGTTACTCTCACAGACACTACGAGCAGTACGTC.

This clonotype was detected once. This chain connects TRBV24-1 to TRBJ2-1; 8 nucleotides line up with TRBD1. The junction had 2 bases not matched to a gene; V was cut back by 2 bases and J by 6 bases. The germline CDR1 and CDR2 sequences are KGHDR and SFDVKD. The CDR3 spans 14 residues. CDR3 region: CATSDWTGSNEQFF. CDR3 nucleotide sequence: TGTGCCACCAGTGATTGGACAGGGAGCAATGAGCAGTTCTTC.

This clonotype came up once. The genes are TRBV7-8 and TRBJ1-5; no reliable D call. Trimming shortened V by 5 bases and J by 7 bases, and 18 bases separated the two germline ends. The CDR3 is 15 amino acids. Germline V gene data show CDR1 as SGHVS and CDR2 as FQNEAQ. CDR3 loop: CASSLLDGPRQPQHF. CDR3 nucleotide sequence: TGTGCCAGCAGCCTATTAGACGGGCCAAGGCAGCCCCAGCATTTT.

V usage is TRBV5-5 and J usage is TRBJ2-5; TRBD2 matches 8 bases. Trimming removed 0 bases from V and 1 base from J; junction bases left unmatched: 11. Per germline, CDR1 SGHKS and CDR2 YYEKEE (reference sequence). CDR3 length: 18 amino acids. Written as DNA, the CDR3 is TGTGCCAGCAGCTTGGTGGGTTTGCGGGGGGAAATCCAAGAGACCCAGTACTTC. It yields the protein CASSLVGLRGEIQETQYF.